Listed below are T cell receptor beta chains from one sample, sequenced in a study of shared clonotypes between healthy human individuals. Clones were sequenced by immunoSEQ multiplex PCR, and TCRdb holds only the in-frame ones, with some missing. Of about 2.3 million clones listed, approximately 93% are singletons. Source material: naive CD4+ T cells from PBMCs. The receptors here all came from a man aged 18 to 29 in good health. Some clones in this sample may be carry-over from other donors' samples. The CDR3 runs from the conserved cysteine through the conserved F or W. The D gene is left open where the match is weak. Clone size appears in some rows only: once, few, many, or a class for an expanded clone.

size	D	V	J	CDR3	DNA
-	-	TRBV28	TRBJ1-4	CASRPYRDGNEKLFF	TGTGCCAGCAGGCCCTACAGGGACGGTAATGAAAAACTGTTTTTT
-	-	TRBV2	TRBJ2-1	CASSEGELNEQFF	TGTGCCAGCAGTGAAGGGGAGCTGAATGAGCAGTTCTTC
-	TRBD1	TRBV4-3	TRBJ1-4	CASSQGTGREKLFF	TGCGCCAGCAGCCAAGGGACAGGGAGGGAAAAACTGTTTTTT
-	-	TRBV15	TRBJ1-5	CATSQRGGNQPQHF	TGTGCCACCTCCCAGAGAGGGGGCAATCAGCCCCAGCATTTT
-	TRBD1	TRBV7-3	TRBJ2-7	CASSSYPGQTYEQYF	TGTGCCAGCAGCTCATACCCGGGACAGACCTACGAGCAGTACTTC
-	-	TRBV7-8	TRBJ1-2	CASSPRGDPGSGYTF	TGTGCCAGCAGCCCGAGGGGTGACCCGGGAAGCGGCTACACCTTC
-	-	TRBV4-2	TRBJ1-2	CASSQEPEVTGNGYTF	TGTGCCAGCAGCCAAGAGCCAGAAGTAACAGGGAATGGCTACACCTTC
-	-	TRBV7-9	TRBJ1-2	CASSLLQGNGAGYTF	TGTGCCAGCAGCTTATTACAGGGAAATGGGGCTGGCTACACCTTC
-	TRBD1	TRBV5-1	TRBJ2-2	CASRSPGQSAGELFF	TGCGCCAGCAGGTCCCCGGGACAGTCGGCCGGGGAGCTGTTTTTT
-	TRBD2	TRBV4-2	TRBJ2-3	CASSQALAGGPGTDTQYF	TGTGCCAGCAGCCAAGCGCTAGCGGGAGGGCCCGGCACAGATACGCAGTATTTT
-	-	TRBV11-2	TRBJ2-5	CASSLGSVFQETQYF	TGTGCCAGCAGCTTAGGGAGTGTATTTCAAGAGACCCAGTACTTC
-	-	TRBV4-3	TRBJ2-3	CASSQGSTDTQYF	TGCGCCAGCAGCCAAGGGTCCACAGATACGCAGTATTTT
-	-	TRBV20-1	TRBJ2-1	CSAKRGFEQFF	TGCAGTGCTAAACGGGGATTTGAGCAGTTCTTC
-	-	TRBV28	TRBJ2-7	CASRAGLLNEQYF	TGTGCCAGCCGGGCAGGGTTGCTTAACGAGCAGTACTTC
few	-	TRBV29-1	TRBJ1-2	CSGQGPYGYTF	TGCAGCGGGCAGGGGCCCTATGGCTACACCTTC
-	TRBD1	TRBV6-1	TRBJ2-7	CASSGYDRGYEQYF	TGTGCCAGCAGTGGATACGACAGGGGCTACGAGCAGTACTTC
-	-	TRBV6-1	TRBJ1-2	CASSSGTYGYTF	TGTGCCAGCAGTTCAGGGACCTATGGCTACACCTTC
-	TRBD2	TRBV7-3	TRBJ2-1	CASSLTGLAANEQFF	TGTGCCAGCAGCTTAACGGGACTAGCAGCCAATGAGCAGTTCTTC
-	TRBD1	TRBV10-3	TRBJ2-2	CAISPGGPTGTGELFF	TGTGCCATCAGCCCAGGGGGACCGACGGGAACCGGGGAGCTGTTTTTT
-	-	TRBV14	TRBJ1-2	CASSRDRNYGYTF	TGTGCCAGCAGCCGCGACAGGAACTATGGCTACACCTTC
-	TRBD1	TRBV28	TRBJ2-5	CASHTTGDGQETQYF	TGTGCCAGCCACACAACAGGGGATGGCCAAGAGACCCAGTACTTC
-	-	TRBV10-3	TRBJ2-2	CAISEGTGELFF	TGTGCCATCAGTGAGGGTACCGGGGAGCTGTTTTTT
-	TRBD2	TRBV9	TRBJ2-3	CASSTDTGGTQYF	TGTGCCAGCAGCACGGACACCGGGGGGACGCAGTATTTT
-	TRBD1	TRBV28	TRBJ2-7	CASRRTGFPYEQYF	TGTGCCAGCAGGAGGACAGGATTCCCCTACGAGCAGTACTTC
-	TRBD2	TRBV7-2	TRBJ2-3	CASSSIAGPTDTQYF	TGTGCCAGCAGCTCCATAGCGGGGCCCACAGATACGCAGTATTTT
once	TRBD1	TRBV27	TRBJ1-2	CASSLRLIAGGPLYGYTF	TGTGCCAGCAGTTTACGCCTTATAGCAGGGGGCCCTCTCTATGGCTACACCTTC
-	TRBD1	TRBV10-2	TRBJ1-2	CASSRRQGADGYTF	TGCGCCAGCAGCCGCAGACAGGGGGCGGATGGCTACACCTTC
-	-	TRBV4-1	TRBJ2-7	CASSQDRAYEQYF	TGCGCCAGCAGCCAAGATCGCGCCTACGAGCAGTACTTC
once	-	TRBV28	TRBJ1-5	CASSPYSSNQPQHF	TGTGCCAGCTCACCTTACAGTAGCAATCAGCCCCAGCATTTT
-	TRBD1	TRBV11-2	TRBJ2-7	CASSADRGYEQYF	TGTGCCAGCAGCGCAGACAGGGGATACGAGCAGTACTTC
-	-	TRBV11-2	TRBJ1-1	CASSLDHRGTEAFF	TGTGCCAGCAGCTTAGATCATAGGGGCACTGAAGCTTTCTTT
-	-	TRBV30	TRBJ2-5	CAWATGKQETQYF	TGTGCCTGGGCCACAGGGAAACAAGAGACCCAGTACTTC
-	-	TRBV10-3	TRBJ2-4	CAISERRDAKNIQYF	TGTGCCATCAGTGAGCGGCGGGACGCCAAAAACATTCAGTACTTC
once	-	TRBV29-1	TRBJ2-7	CSVRESVSYEQYF	TGCAGCGTCCGAGAGAGCGTCTCCTACGAGCAGTACTTC
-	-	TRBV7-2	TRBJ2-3	CASSFLGFTQYF	TGTGCCAGCAGCTTTCTAGGCTTTACGCAGTATTTT
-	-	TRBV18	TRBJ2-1	CASSIGAPYNEQFF	TGTGCCAGCTCTATCGGGGCCCCCTACAATGAGCAGTTCTTC
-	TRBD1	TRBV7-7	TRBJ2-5	CASSPGQGLTQYF	TGTGCCAGCAGCCCGGGACAGGGCCTGACCCAGTACTTC
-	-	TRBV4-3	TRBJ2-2	CASSLRPYGDTGELFF	TGCGCCAGCAGCTTGAGACCCTACGGGGACACCGGGGAGCTGTTTTTT
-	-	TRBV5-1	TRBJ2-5	CASGRESQETQYF	TGCGCCAGCGGCCGGGAGTCCCAAGAGACCCAGTACTTC
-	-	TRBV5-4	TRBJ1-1	CASSPAWGSTEAFF	TGTGCCAGCAGCCCAGCTTGGGGGTCTACTGAAGCTTTCTTT
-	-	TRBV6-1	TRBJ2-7	CASSELRLSFYEQYF	TGTGCCAGCAGTGAGCTGCGGCTCTCCTTCTACGAGCAGTACTTC
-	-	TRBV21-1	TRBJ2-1	CASSKSRTVLNEQFF	TGTGCCAGCAGCAAATCCAGGACCGTTTTGAATGAGCAGTTCTTC
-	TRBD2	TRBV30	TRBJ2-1	CAWTSQLAGGPNEQFF	TGTGCCTGGACCTCGCAGCTAGCGGGAGGGCCGAATGAGCAGTTCTTC
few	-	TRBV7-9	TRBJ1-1	CASSSYLGLETEAFF	TGTGCCAGCAGCTCGTATCTGGGATTAGAGACTGAAGCTTTCTTT
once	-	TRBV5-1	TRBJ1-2	CASRKEPNYGYTF	TGCGCCAGCAGGAAGGAGCCTAACTATGGCTACACCTTC